This is a list of T cell receptor beta chains from one sample in a study of cytomegalovirus exposure and HLA in healthy donors. The protocol was immunoSEQ multiplex PCR, while the TCRdb copy is restricted to in-frame clones and leaves out a portion. The sample shows about 57,000 clones, about 83% of them seen only once. Sample: PBMCs. These receptors were obtained from a man aged 25-45 years in good health and CMV-seronegative. Each CDR3 is given with its conserved first and last residue. The D gene is left open where the match is weak. Rows may omit the clone size; those that give it use once, few, many or a size class.

clone_size: NA; j_call: TRBJ2-1; v_call: TRBV4-3; d_call: TRBD2; cdr3_nt: TGCGCCAGCAGCCAAGAGAGGAGACTAGCGGGATGGGAGGGCAATGAGCAGTTCTTC; cdr3_aa: CASSQERRLAGWEGNEQFF
clone_size: NA; j_call: TRBJ2-1; v_call: TRBV7-9; d_call: NA; cdr3_nt: TGTGCCAGCAGCTCCGGACTTTCCCAATCCTACAATGAGCAGTTCTTC; cdr3_aa: CASSSGLSQSYNEQFF
clone_size: NA; j_call: TRBJ2-5; v_call: TRBV9; d_call: TRBD2; cdr3_nt: TGTGCCAGCAGCTCCGGGACTAGCGGGATTTCAGAGACCCAGTACTTC; cdr3_aa: CASSSGTSGISETQYF
clone_size: NA; j_call: TRBJ1-5; v_call: TRBV10-2; d_call: NA; cdr3_nt: TGCGCCAGCAGTGACACCGGGGCCCAGCATTTT; cdr3_aa: CASSDTGAQHF
clone_size: NA; j_call: TRBJ2-1; v_call: TRBV7-2; d_call: NA; cdr3_nt: TGTGCCAGCAACTTAGGGGGAGGGACCTACAATGAGCAGTTCTTC; cdr3_aa: CASNLGGGTYNEQFF
clone_size: NA; j_call: TRBJ1-1; v_call: TRBV4-2; d_call: NA; cdr3_nt: TGTGCCAGCAGCCAAGATCTTAACAGCTTAATGAACACTGAAGCTTTCTTT; cdr3_aa: CASSQDLNSLMNTEAFF
clone_size: NA; j_call: TRBJ2-2; v_call: TRBV9; d_call: NA; cdr3_nt: TGTGCCAGCACCGCGAGATGGAACACCGGGGAGCTGTTTTTT; cdr3_aa: CASTARWNTGELFF
clone_size: NA; j_call: TRBJ1-2; v_call: TRBV5-6; d_call: NA; cdr3_nt: TGTGCCAGCAGTTATCAGGGGATCGGCTATGGCTACACCTTC; cdr3_aa: CASSYQGIGYGYTF
clone_size: NA; j_call: TRBJ2-1; v_call: TRBV30; d_call: NA; cdr3_nt: TGTGCCTGGAGTGCCCCAGGGAATGAGCAGTTCTTC; cdr3_aa: CAWSAPGNEQFF
clone_size: NA; j_call: TRBJ1-3; v_call: TRBV29-1; d_call: NA; cdr3_nt: TGCAGCGTCGCGACAGGTGGAAACACCATATATTTT; cdr3_aa: CSVATGGNTIYF
clone_size: NA; j_call: TRBJ2-1; v_call: TRBV27; d_call: TRBD2; cdr3_nt: TGTGCCAGCAGTACCCTCGCAGCGGGAGTGTTCCGTGAGCAGTTCTTC; cdr3_aa: CASSTLAAGVFREQFF
clone_size: NA; j_call: TRBJ1-4; v_call: TRBV30; d_call: NA; cdr3_nt: TGTGCCTGGGGGCCCGACAGAAATGAAAAACTGTTTTTT; cdr3_aa: CAWGPDRNEKLFF
clone_size: once; j_call: TRBJ2-5; v_call: TRBV19; d_call: NA; cdr3_nt: TGTGCCAGTAGGCCAACAGCCCAAGAGACCCAGTACTTC; cdr3_aa: CASRPTAQETQYF
clone_size: NA; j_call: TRBJ2-7; v_call: TRBV11-2; d_call: NA; cdr3_nt: TGTGCCAGCAGTTCTAGGACAGCCGATTACGAGCAGTACTTC; cdr3_aa: CASSSRTADYEQYF
clone_size: few; j_call: TRBJ2-4; v_call: TRBV10-1; d_call: NA; cdr3_nt: TGCGCCAGCAGCCTACAGGGTCGTAAAAACATTCAGTACTTC; cdr3_aa: CASSLQGRKNIQYF
clone_size: NA; j_call: TRBJ1-2; v_call: TRBV5-1; d_call: TRBD1; cdr3_nt: TGCGCCAGCAGCTTGCAGGGGGCGGAAGGCTACACCTTC; cdr3_aa: CASSLQGAEGYTF
clone_size: NA; j_call: TRBJ2-3; v_call: TRBV18; d_call: NA; cdr3_nt: TGTGCCAGCTCACCACCGGAGAGGACAGATACGCAGTATTTT; cdr3_aa: CASSPPERTDTQYF